These 27 T cell receptor beta chains share one sample of origin, sequenced in a study of blood T cell repertoires in COVID-19. Measured with immunoSEQ multiplex PCR; TCRdb has only the in-frame clones, and not every one. The table shows under 50,000 clones, with 69% occurring only once. The sequenced material came from peripheral blood. These receptors were taken from a man older than 75 with acute or convalescent COVID-19.

This clone was detected a few times. The genes are TRBV30 and TRBJ1-1; D unclear. Germline V lookup: CDR1 GTSNPN, CDR2 SVGIG (reference sequence). The germline V and J ends were trimmed by 3 bases and 2 bases, with 10 bases remaining between them. The CDR3 contains 13 residues. The CDR3 spells CAWSRSSNTEAFF. The CDR3 DNA sequence: TGTGCCTGGAGCCGTTCGTCCAACACTGAAGCTTTCTTT.

This clone occurred once. The chain couples TRBV12-3 or TRBV12-4 to TRBJ2-5; the match to TRBD2 covers 14 bases. The CDR3 is made up of 13 amino acids. V lost 8 bases to trimming and J lost 5 bases; unmatched junction nucleotides: 1. CDR3 DNA: TGTGCCAGCGGGACTAGCGGGAGTGAGACCCAGTACTTC. It is translated as CASGTSGSETQYF.

The chain joins TRBV24-1 to TRBJ1-6; 7 nucleotides match TRBD1. The germline gives CDR1 KGHDR, CDR2 SFDVKD. The CDR3 contains 14 residues. J lost 0 bases, V lost 9 bases, and 1 base had no gene match. This CDR3 reads CATDRASYNSPLHF. The CDR3 DNA sequence: TGTGCCACCGACAGGGCCTCCTATAATTCACCCCTCCACTTT.

The chain combines TRBV25-1 with TRBJ2-1; 7 bases agree with TRBD2. Per germline, CDR1 MGHDK and CDR2 SYGVNS. The CDR3 totals 16 residues. The J segment lost 8 bases and the V segment lost 2 bases, leaving 12 bases of the junction unmatched. The CDR3 reads CASSEDRRWGGDEQFF. As DNA, the CDR3 is TGTGCCAGCAGTGAAGATAGAAGGTGGGGGGGTGATGAGCAGTTCTTC.

This sequence joins TRBV6-1 and TRBJ1-5; D is unresolved. Between the trimmed V and J ends, which lost 0 bases and 0 bases, there was a span of 12 bases. The CDR3 is 17 amino acids. Germline CDR1 is MNHNS and CDR2 is SASEGT. This chain's CDR3 is CASSEAYGRYSNQPQHF. DNA for the CDR3: TGTGCCAGCAGTGAAGCTTACGGTAGATATAGCAATCAGCCCCAGCATTTT.

This rearrangement joins TRBV7-9 to TRBJ2-7; 7 bases fit TRBD1. Germline lookup yields CDR1 SEHNR and CDR2 FQNEAQ (reference sequence). The CDR3 contains 14 residues. The V segment lost 5 bases and the J segment 2 bases; nucleotides outside the gene matches: 6. CDR3 sequence: CASSPNDRAYEQYF. CDR3 in DNA: TGTGCCAGCAGCCCTAACGACAGGGCCTACGAGCAGTACTTC. The full variable domain, completed using reference TRBV7-9 and TRBJ2-7, is DTGVSQNPRHKITKRGQNVTFRCDPISEHNRLYWYRQTLGQGPEFLTYFQNEAQLEKSRLLSDRFSAERPKGSFSTLEIQRTEQGDSAMYLCASSPNDRAYEQYFGPGTRLTVT.

The chain combines TRBV4-1 with TRBJ2-2; 11 nucleotides match TRBD1. V lost 4 bases and J lost 0; bases outside the gene matches: 10. CDR3 length: 19 amino acids. CDR1 and CDR2 (germline): MGHRA, YSYEKL. The CDR3 bases are TGCGCCAGCAGCCGGACCGGGACAGGGGGTGGCACGAACACCGGGGAGCTGTTTTTT. Translated, it gives CASSRTGTGGGTNTGELFF.

This clone appeared a few times. The chain joins TRBV10-3 to TRBJ2-7; TRBD1 matches at 7 bases. Per the germline V gene, CDR1 is ENHRY and CDR2 is SYGVKD. There are 16 residues in the CDR3. After removal of 0 bases from V and 0 bases from J, the junction contained 5 bases not matched to a gene. The CDR3 region has the DNA TGTGCCATCAGTGAGTCGTCAGGGGGTAGCTCCTACGAGCAGTACTTC. The encoded protein is CAISESSGGSSYEQYF.

Only one count was recorded for this clone. This clone may be a read error of a much larger clone one base away. CDR3 nucleotides: TGTGCCAGCAGCCACGGCAGGGACACTGAAGCTTTCTTT. Encoded protein: CASSHGRDTEAFF. The gene calls are TRBV27 and TRBJ1-1, with D possibly being TRBD1 (5 bases). CDR3 length: 13 residues. Trimming took 6 bases from V and 3 from J, leaving 11 bases between them. Germline V gene data show CDR1 as MNHEY and CDR2 as SMNVEV (reference sequence).

The chain recombines TRBV19 with TRBJ1-5; a weak D match, TRBD1 (6 bases). Between the trimmed V and J ends, which lost 3 bases and 6 bases, there was a span of 21 bases. CDR1 is LNHDA, CDR2 SQIVND, per germline (reference sequence). CDR3 length: 17 residues. The CDR3 DNA sequence: TGTGCCAGTAGTATTCTAGGGGGAGGGACGAGCGGTCAGCCCCAGCATTTT. Its protein product is CASSILGGGTSGQPQHF. Full variable domain (outside the CDR3, taken from reference TRBV19 and TRBJ1-5): DGGITQSPKYLFRKEGQNVTLSCEQNLNHDAMYWYRQDPGQGLRLIYYSQIVNDFQKGDIAEGYSVSREKKESFPLTVTSAQKNPTAFYLCASSILGGGTSGQPQHFGDGTRLSIL.

The chain carries TRBV5-1 and TRBJ2-1, with unresolved D. This CDR3 has 11 residues. V dropped 5 bases and J dropped 8 bases, with 8 bases sitting between them. From germline, CDR1 is SGHRS and CDR2 YFSETQ. CDR3 bases: TGCGCCAGCAGTTCGGTGGATGAGCAGTTCTTC. Translated: CASSSVDEQFF. Complete variable domain (other parts from reference TRBV5-1 and TRBJ2-1): KAGVTQTPRYLIKTRGQQVTLSCSPISGHRSVSWYQQTPGQGLQFLFEYFSETQRNKGNFPGRFSGRQFSNSRSEMNVSTLELGDSALYLCASSSVDEQFFGPGTRLTVL.

The chain is built from TRBV9 and TRBJ2-7, with TRBD1 identical over 8 bases. Germline trimming cut 4 bases from V and 6 bases from J; bases unmatched to any gene: 6. The CDR3 spans 13 residues. From germline, CDR1 is SGDLS and CDR2 YYNGEE. The CDR3 region has the DNA TGTGCCAGCAGCCAGACAGGGGTGGGCGAGCAGTACTTC. Residues: CASSQTGVGEQYF.

CDR3 amino acids: CASSPGQSLEQYF. In nucleotides, the CDR3 is TGTGCCAGCAGTCCGGGACAGAGCCTAGAACAGTACTTC. This chain joins TRBV6-5 and TRBJ2-7, with 7 nucleotides matching TRBD1. V was pared by 5 bases and J by 10 bases, with 11 bases of the junction left unmatched. This CDR3 spans 13 amino acids. The V gene's germline CDR1 is MNHEY and CDR2 SVGAGI.

The J gene is TRBJ1-5, the V gene TRBV6-2 or TRBV6-3; D gene unclear. Trimming took 4 bases from V and 3 from J, leaving 10 bases between them. The CDR3 consists of 14 residues. Germline V CDR1 and CDR2: MNHEY, SVGEGT. The CDR3 reads CASSLDTSNQPQHF. DNA of the CDR3: TGTGCCAGCAGTTTAGACACCTCCAATCAGCCCCAGCATTTT.

This chain joins TRBV6-5 and TRBJ1-5; no reliable D call. V gave up 5 bases and J gave up 0 bases, with 11 bases separating them. Germline V gives CDR1 MNHEY, CDR2 SVGAGI. This CDR3 comprises 15 residues. The CDR3 nucleotides read TGTGCCAGCAGTCCCCTAGCAGATAGCAATCAGCCCCAGCATTTT. As protein: CASSPLADSNQPQHF.

This clone was observed at least ten times. V usage is TRBV7-9 and J usage is TRBJ2-5; TRBD1 might be the D (6 bases). This CDR3 region has 13 residues. With 2 bases removed from V and 5 bases from J, the gap between germline ends came to 9 bases. Germline loops: CDR1 SEHNR, CDR2 FQNEAQ (reference sequence). The CDR3 is CASSLSGVETQYF. The CDR3, as DNA: TGTGCCAGCAGCTTATCAGGGGTTGAGACCCAGTACTTC.

V usage is TRBV5-4 and J usage is TRBJ2-3, with a weak D call TRBD2 (6 bases). The CDR3 is 16 amino acids. Germline CDR1 and CDR2: SGHNT and YYREEE (reference sequence). The V end was cut by 0 bases, the J end by 2 bases, with 13 bases between. The CDR3 spells CASSLEAASATDTQYF. CDR3 in DNA: TGTGCCAGCAGCTTGGAAGCCGCTAGCGCCACAGATACGCAGTATTTT.

J is TRBJ2-3 and V is TRBV5-6; the D gene is possibly TRBD1 (5 bases). Germline V gives CDR1 SGHDT, CDR2 YYEEEE. V lost 2 bases, J lost 4 bases, and 11 bases lay in between. The CDR3 runs 14 residues. The CDR3, as DNA: TGTGCCAGCAGCTTTGGCAGGGCAGCAGATACGCAGTATTTT. As protein: CASSFGRAADTQYF.

The genes are TRBV4-3 and TRBJ1-3; D might be TRBD1 (5 bases). Looked up from germline, CDR1 is LGHNA and CDR2 is YSLEER. The CDR3 spans 12 residues. Trimming took 3 bases from V and 8 from J, leaving 8 bases between them. The CDR3 nucleotides are TGCGCCAGCAGCCATACAGGAGACACCATATATTTT. Its protein is CASSHTGDTIYF.

The V gene is TRBV18, the J gene TRBJ2-1; D is perhaps TRBD1 (5 bases). Germline CDR1 reads KGHSH; CDR2 reads LQKENI. This CDR3 is 15 amino acids long. The V gene lost 2 bases and the J gene lost 9 bases, with 17 bases spanning the gap. CDR3 bases: TGTGCCAGCTCACCAGATGCCAGGGCCCGCGGTGAGCAGTTCTTC. Amino acid sequence: CASSPDARARGEQFF.

Points on this clone: Compared with germline, one end of the junction differs, possibly owing to a read error. The V call is TRBV2, the J call TRBJ1-2; D is unresolved. The CDR3 is made up of 14 amino acids. Germline V gives CDR1 SNHLY, CDR2 FYNNEI. The CDR3 DNA reads as TGTGCCAGCAGCTTGGAGGGAGGGAACTACGGCTACACCTTC. This translates into CASSLEGGNYGYTF.

The J gene is TRBJ2-1, the V gene TRBV6-2 or TRBV6-3; D is undetermined. CDR1 MNHEY and CDR2 SVGEGT come from the germline V gene. CDR3 length equals 15 residues. The germline V and J ends were trimmed by 2 bases and 8 bases, with 16 bases remaining between them. The CDR3 loop reads CASSYVDSPGDEQFF. The CDR3 region has the DNA TGTGCCAGCAGTTACGTTGATTCCCCAGGCGATGAGCAGTTCTTC.

J is TRBJ2-5 and V is TRBV3-1 (or the pseudogene TRBV3-2); unclear D gene. The CDR3 consists of 13 residues. Trimming shortened V by 0 bases and J by 5 bases, and 7 bases separated the two germline ends. Per germline, CDR1 LGHDT and CDR2 YNNKEL (reference sequence). The CDR3 reads CASSQELMETQYF. The CDR3 DNA is TGTGCCAGCAGCCAAGAATTAATGGAGACCCAGTACTTC.

J is TRBJ2-7 and V is TRBV11-3, with 9 bases lining up with TRBD1. The CDR3 has 14 amino acids. The germline V gene encodes CDR1 SGHNT and CDR2 YENEEA. The ends lost 0 bases at V and 4 bases at J; junction bases unmatched: 1. This CDR3 is CASSLEQGAYEQYF. The CDR3 DNA reads TGTGCCAGCAGCTTAGAACAGGGGGCTTACGAGCAGTACTTC.

The V gene is TRBV19, the J gene TRBJ1-2; D ambiguous. CDR3 length: 11 residues. CDR1 and CDR2 (germline): LNHDA, SQIVND (reference sequence). V lost 4 bases and J lost 4, with 4 bases in between. The CDR3 is CASSTFYGYTF. The CDR3 region has the DNA TGTGCCAGTAGTACGTTCTATGGCTACACCTTC.

The chain is built from TRBV18 and TRBJ1-2, with D maybe TRBD1 (6 bases). Trimming took off 6 bases at V and 2 bases at J, with 10 bases between the two ends. The CDR3 length is 13 residues. Germline V lookup: CDR1 KGHSH, CDR2 LQKENI. CDR3 sequence (DNA): TGTGCCAGCTCCCCTGACAGGAACTATGGCTACACCTTC. This encodes CASSPDRNYGYTF.

This clone was recorded a few times. The chain uses TRBV30 and TRBJ1-2; D is unresolved. This CDR3 is built from 14 residues. Germline V gene sequence: CDR1 GTSNPN, CDR2 SVGIG (reference sequence). V dropped 0 bases and J dropped 7 bases, with 15 bases sitting between them. CDR3 DNA sequence: TGTGCCTGGAGTGTATTAGCCGCCCGGGGTGGCTACACCTTC. As protein: CAWSVLAARGGYTF.